The 2 T cell receptor beta chains presented below share a single source sample, sequenced in a study of blood T cell repertoires in COVID-19. The protocol was immunoSEQ multiplex PCR, while the TCRdb copy is restricted to in-frame clones and leaves out a portion. The profile shows 150,000 to 200,000 clones, 80% to 95% of them singletons. Sequenced: peripheral blood. These TCRs come from a woman aged 55-70 years with COVID-19, enrolled during active disease.

The rearrangement joins TRBV19 to TRBJ1-3; tentatively, D is TRBD1 (6 bases). CDR1 LNHDA and CDR2 SQIVND come from the germline V gene (reference sequence). The CDR3 length is 17 residues. With 4 bases removed from V and 0 bases from J, the gap between germline ends came to 16 bases. The CDR3 reads CASSKTGFWSSGNTIYF. CDR3 in DNA: TGTGCCAGTAGTAAGACAGGTTTTTGGAGCTCTGGAAACACCATATATTTT.

The chain carries TRBV29-1 and TRBJ1-1, with a tentative D call TRBD1 (6 bases). Germline CDR1 is SQVTM and CDR2 is ANQGSEA. Trimming took off 6 bases at V and 0 bases at J, with 8 bases between the two ends. The CDR3 runs to 12 residues. CDR3 sequence reads: CSVRQVNTEAFF. The CDR3 region has the DNA TGCAGCGTCCGACAGGTGAACACTGAAGCTTTCTTT.